These 7 T cell receptor beta chains originate from one sample sequenced in a study of cytomegalovirus exposure and HLA in healthy donors (dated by TCRdb to the late 2010s). The library was generated by the immunoSEQ multiplex PCR assay. As stored in TCRdb, this immuneACCESS dataset retains in-frame rearrangements with V and J assigned. A fraction of the clones does not appear; measured against another copy, unresolved V genes explain less than half of the discrepancy, and the remainder lacks a known reason. Here the sample has about 110,000 clones; 88% occur a single time. The ten most abundant clones make up about 2% of the sample. The sample consisted of PBMCs. These receptors originate from a young woman in good health and CMV-seronegative.

V is TRBV28 and J is TRBJ2-3; 7 bases align to TRBD1. The CDR3 has 16 amino acids. The germline CDR1 and CDR2 sequences are MDHEN and SYDVKM. V shed 5 bases and J 1 base; nucleotides not matched to a gene: 9. The CDR3 sequence: CASSPIQGRGTDTQYF. CDR3 bases: TGTGCCAGCAGTCCAATACAGGGGCGGGGCACAGATACGCAGTATTTT.

The chain couples TRBV11-1 to TRBJ2-5, with 11 bases matching TRBD1. This CDR3 has 14 amino acids. The V segment lost 8 bases and the J segment 2 bases; nucleotides outside the gene matches: 4. The germline V gene has CDR1 SGHAT and CDR2 FQDESV (reference sequence). CDR3 in DNA: TGTGCCAGCGGCCGGGACAGGGGGCAAGAGACCCAGTACTTC. This encodes CASGRDRGQETQYF.

A few counts support this clone. V gene TRBV27 combines with J gene TRBJ2-7; D gene ambiguous. Germline values: CDR1 MNHEY, CDR2 SMNVEV (reference sequence). V was shortened by 6 bases and J by 10 bases, with 16 bases between the two germline ends. The CDR3 is 12 amino acids. The CDR3 DNA sequence: TGTGCCAGCAGGAGCTCCGGCGAGACACAGTACTTC. Translating it yields CASRSSGETQYF.

The rearrangement joins TRBV11-1 to TRBJ1-2; 9 bases match TRBD1. Germline values: CDR1 SGHAT, CDR2 FQDESV (reference sequence). J lost 4 bases, V lost 5 bases, and 2 bases had no gene match. This CDR3 spans 13 amino acids. This CDR3 reads CASSQGQGYGYTF. The CDR3 coding sequence is TGTGCCAGCAGCCAGGGACAGGGCTATGGCTACACCTTC.

This chain links TRBV27 with TRBJ2-7; D gene unclear. The V gene lost 5 bases and the J gene lost 3 bases, with 5 bases spanning the gap. The germline CDR1 and CDR2 sequences are MNHEY and SMNVEV (reference sequence). The CDR3 is 11 residues long. The CDR3 loop reads CASSDFYEQYF. The CDR3 region has the DNA TGTGCCAGCAGTGACTTCTACGAGCAGTACTTC.

The chain joins TRBV28 to TRBJ2-5; maybe TRBD2 (6 bases). Per the germline V gene, CDR1 is MDHEN and CDR2 is SYDVKM. The CDR3 runs to 14 residues. V was cut by 5 bases and J by 5 bases, with 15 bases left in between. In DNA, the CDR3 is TGTGCCAGCAGTACGACTAGATGGGCGGAGACCCAGTACTTC. It translates to CASSTTRWAETQYF. Full variable domain (remainder filled in from reference TRBV28 and TRBJ2-5): DVKVTQSSRYLVKRTGEKVFLECVQDMDHENMFWYRQDPGLGLRLIYFSYDVKMKEKGDIPEGYSVSREKKERFSLILESASTNQTSMYLCASSTTRWAETQYFGPGTRLLVL.

The V and J genes are TRBV28 and TRBJ2-1; 7 bases are a match to TRBD2. This CDR3 comprises 14 residues. The J segment lost 1 base and the V segment lost 4 bases, leaving 1 base of the junction unmatched. The germline CDR1 and CDR2 sequences are MDHEN and SYDVKM. CDR3 in amino acids: CASSWGGSYNEQFF. The CDR3 DNA sequence: TGTGCCAGCAGTTGGGGAGGGTCCTACAATGAGCAGTTCTTC. The full variable domain, its missing parts supplied by reference TRBV28 and TRBJ2-1, is DVKVTQSSRYLVKRTGEKVFLECVQDMDHENMFWYRQDPGLGLRLIYFSYDVKMKEKGDIPEGYSVSREKKERFSLILESASTNQTSMYLCASSWGGSYNEQFFGPGTRLTVL.